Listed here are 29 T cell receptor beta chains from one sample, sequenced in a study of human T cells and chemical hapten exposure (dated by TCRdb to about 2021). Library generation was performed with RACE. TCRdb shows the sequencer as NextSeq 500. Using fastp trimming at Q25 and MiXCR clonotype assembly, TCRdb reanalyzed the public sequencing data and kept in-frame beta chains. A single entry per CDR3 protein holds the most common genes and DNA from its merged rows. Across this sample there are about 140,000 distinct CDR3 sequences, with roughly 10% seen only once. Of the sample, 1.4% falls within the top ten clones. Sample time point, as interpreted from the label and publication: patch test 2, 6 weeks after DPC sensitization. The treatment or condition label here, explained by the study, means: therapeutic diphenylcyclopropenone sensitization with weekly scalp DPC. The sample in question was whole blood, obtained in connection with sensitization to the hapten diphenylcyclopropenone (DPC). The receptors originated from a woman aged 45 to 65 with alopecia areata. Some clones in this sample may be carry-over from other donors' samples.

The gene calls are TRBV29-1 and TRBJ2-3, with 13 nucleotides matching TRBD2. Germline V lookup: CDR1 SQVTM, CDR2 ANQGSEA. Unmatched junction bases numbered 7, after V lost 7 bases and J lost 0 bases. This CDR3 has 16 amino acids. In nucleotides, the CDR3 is TGCAGCGCCGAGGGGACTAGCGGGGCTAGCACAGATACGCAGTATTTT. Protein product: CSAEGTSGASTDTQYF.

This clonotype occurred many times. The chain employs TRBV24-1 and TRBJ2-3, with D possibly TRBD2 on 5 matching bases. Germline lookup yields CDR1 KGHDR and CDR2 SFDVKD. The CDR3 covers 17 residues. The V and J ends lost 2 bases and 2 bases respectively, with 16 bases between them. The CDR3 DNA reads TGTGCCACCAGTGATTCCCGGACTGTAACCTACACAGATACGCAGTATTTT. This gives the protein CATSDSRTVTYTDTQYF.

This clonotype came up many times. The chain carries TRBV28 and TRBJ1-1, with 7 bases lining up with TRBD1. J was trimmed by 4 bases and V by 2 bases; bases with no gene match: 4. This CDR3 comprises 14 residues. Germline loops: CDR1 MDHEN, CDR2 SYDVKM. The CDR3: CASSLRQGGTEAFF. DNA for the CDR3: TGTGCCAGCAGTTTAAGGCAGGGGGGCACTGAAGCTTTCTTT.

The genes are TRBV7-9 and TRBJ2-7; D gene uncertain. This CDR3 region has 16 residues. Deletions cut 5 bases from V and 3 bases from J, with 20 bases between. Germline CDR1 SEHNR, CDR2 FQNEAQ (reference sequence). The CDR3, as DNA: TGTGCCAGCAGCAACCATGTTTTGGGGTCCGGCTACGAGCAGTACTTC. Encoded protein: CASSNHVLGSGYEQYF.

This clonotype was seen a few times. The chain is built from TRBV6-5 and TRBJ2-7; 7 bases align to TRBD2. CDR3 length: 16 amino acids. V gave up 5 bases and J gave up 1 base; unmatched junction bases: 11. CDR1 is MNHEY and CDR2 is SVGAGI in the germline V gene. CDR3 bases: TGTGCCAGCAGTATCGAACGCGGGAGAGTTTCCTACGAGCAGTACTTC. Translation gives CASSIERGRVSYEQYF.

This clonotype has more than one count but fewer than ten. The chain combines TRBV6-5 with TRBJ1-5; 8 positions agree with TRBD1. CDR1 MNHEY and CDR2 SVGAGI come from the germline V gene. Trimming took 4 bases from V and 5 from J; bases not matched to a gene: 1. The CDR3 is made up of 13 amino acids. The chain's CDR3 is CASSSTGDQPQHF. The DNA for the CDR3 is TGTGCCAGCAGTTCGACAGGGGATCAGCCCCAGCATTTT.

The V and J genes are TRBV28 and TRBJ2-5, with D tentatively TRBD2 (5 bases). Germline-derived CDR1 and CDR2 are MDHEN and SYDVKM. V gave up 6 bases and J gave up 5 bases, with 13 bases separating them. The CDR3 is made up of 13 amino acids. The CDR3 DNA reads TGTGCCAGCAGCTCTCGGACTCCGGAGACCCAGTACTTC. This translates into CASSSRTPETQYF.

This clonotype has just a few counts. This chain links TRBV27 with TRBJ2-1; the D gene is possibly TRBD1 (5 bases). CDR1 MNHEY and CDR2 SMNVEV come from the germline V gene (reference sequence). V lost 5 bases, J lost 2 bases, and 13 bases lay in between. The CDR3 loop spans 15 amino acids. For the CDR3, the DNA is TGTGCCAGCAGTCCCCGACAGCCCACCTACAATGAGCAGTTCTTC. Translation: CASSPRQPTYNEQFF.

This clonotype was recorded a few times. The CDR3 region is CASSLRRGRSSPPDTQYF. In DNA form, the CDR3 reads TGTGCCAGCAGTCTAAGAAGGGGCAGGTCCTCCCCACCAGATACGCAGTATTTT. The chain employs TRBV7-2 and TRBJ2-3; perhaps TRBD1 as D (5 bases). This CDR3 spans 18 amino acids. V lost 6 bases and J 4 bases, leaving 26 bases between the germline ends. The germline CDR1 and CDR2 sequences are SGHTA and FQGNSA.

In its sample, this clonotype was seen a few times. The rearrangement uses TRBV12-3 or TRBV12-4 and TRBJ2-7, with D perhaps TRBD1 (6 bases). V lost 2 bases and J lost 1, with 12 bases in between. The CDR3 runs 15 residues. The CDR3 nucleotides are TGTGCCAGCAGTTTATTATCAGGGGCTTCCTACGAGCAGTACTTC. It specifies CASSLLSGASYEQYF.

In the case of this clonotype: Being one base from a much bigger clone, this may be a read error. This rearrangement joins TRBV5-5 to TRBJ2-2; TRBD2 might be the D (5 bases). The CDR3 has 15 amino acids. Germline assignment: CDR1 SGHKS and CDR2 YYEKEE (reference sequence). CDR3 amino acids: CASSLEAVKTGELSF. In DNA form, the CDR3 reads TGTGCCAGCAGCTTGGAGGCAGTGAAGACCGGGGAGCTGTCTTTT.

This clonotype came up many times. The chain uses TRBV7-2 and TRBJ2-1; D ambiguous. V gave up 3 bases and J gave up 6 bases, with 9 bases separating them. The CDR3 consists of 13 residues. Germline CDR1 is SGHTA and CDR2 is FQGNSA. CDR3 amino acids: CASSLSGLNEQFF. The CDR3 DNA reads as TGTGCCAGCAGCTTGTCAGGCCTCAATGAGCAGTTCTTC.

The CDR3 DNA follows: TGTGCCAGTAGTTGGGGACTAGCGGGAGTTACCTACGAGCAGTACTTC. Encoded protein: CASSWGLAGVTYEQYF. The rearrangement links TRBV19 to TRBJ2-7, with 14 bases that match TRBD2. V lost 5 bases and J lost 2; bases outside the gene matches: 5. The CDR3 is made up of 16 amino acids. Germline CDR1 reads LNHDA; CDR2 reads SQIVND (reference sequence). Filled out from reference TRBV19 and TRBJ2-7, the complete variable domain reads DGGITQSPKYLFRKEGQNVTLSCEQNLNHDAMYWYRQDPGQGLRLIYYSQIVNDFQKGDIAEGYSVSREKKESFPLTVTSAQKNPTAFYLCASSWGLAGVTYEQYFGPGTRLTVT.

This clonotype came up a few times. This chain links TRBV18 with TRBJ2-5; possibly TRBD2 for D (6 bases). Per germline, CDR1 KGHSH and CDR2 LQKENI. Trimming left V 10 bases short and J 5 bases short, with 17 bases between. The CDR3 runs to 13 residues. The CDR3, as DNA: TGTGCCACCCAGACTAGACGGGGGGAGACCCAGTACTTC. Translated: CATQTRRGETQYF.

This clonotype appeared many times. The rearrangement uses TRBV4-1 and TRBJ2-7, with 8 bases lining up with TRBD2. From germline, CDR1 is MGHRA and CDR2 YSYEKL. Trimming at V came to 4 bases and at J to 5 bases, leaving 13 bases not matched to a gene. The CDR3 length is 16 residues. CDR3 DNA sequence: TGCGCCAGCAGCCCATTCTCAGGGACTAGTATCCACGAGCAGTACTTC. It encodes CASSPFSGTSIHEQYF.

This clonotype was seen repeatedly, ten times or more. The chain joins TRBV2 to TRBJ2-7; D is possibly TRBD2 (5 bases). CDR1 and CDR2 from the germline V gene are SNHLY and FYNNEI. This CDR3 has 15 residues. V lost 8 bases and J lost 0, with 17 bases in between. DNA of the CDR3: TGTGCCAGCCGACGGACTCTAGATTACTCCTACGAGCAGTACTTC. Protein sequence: CASRRTLDYSYEQYF.

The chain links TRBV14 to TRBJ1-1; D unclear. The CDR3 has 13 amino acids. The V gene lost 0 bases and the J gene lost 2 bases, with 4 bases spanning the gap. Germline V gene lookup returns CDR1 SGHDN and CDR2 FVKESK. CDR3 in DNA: TGTGCCAGCAGCCAAGACCCTAACACTGAAGCTTTCTTT. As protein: CASSQDPNTEAFF.

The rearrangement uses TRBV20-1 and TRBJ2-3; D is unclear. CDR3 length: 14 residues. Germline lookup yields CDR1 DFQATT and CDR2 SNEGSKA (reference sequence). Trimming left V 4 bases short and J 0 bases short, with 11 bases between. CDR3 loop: CSANAQLSTDTQYF. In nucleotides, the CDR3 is TGCAGTGCTAATGCCCAGCTGAGCACAGATACGCAGTATTTT.

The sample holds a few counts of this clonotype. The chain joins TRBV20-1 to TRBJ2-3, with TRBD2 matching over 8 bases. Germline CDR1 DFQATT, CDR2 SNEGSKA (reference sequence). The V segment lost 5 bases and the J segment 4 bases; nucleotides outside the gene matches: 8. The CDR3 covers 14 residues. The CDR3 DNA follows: TGCAGTGCTCGGAGCGGGAGCAGGGCAGATACGCAGTATTTT. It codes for CSARSGSRADTQYF.

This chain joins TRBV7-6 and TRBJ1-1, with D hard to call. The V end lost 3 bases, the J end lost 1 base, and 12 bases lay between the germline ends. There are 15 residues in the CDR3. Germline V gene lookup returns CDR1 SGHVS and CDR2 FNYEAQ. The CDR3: CASSFAVAGNTEAFF. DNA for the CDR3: TGTGCCAGCAGCTTTGCGGTTGCAGGGAACACTGAAGCTTTCTTT. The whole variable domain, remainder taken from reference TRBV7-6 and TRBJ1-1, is GAGVSQSPRYKVTKRGQDVALRCDPISGHVSLYWYRQALGQGPEFLTYFNYEAQQDKSGLPNDRFSAERPEGSISTLTIQRTEQRDSAMYRCASSFAVAGNTEAFFGQGTRLTVV.

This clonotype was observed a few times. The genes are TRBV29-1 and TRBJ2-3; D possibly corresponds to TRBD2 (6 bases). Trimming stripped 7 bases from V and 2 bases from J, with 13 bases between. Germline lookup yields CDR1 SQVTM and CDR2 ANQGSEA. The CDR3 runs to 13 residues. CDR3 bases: TGCAGCGGTAGGCGGGGCTCCACAGATACGCAGTATTTT. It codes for CSGRRGSTDTQYF.

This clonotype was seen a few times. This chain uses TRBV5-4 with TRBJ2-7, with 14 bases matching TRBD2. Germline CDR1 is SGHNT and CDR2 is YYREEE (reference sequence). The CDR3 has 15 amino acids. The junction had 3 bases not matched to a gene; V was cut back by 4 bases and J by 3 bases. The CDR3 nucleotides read TGTGCCAGCAGCCCGGGACTAGCGGGAGACTACGAGCAGTACTTC. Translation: CASSPGLAGDYEQYF.

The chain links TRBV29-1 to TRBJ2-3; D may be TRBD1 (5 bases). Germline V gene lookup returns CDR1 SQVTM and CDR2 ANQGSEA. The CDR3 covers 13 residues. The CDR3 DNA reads TGCGGCTCGAGACAGACCGTCACAGATACGCAGTATTTT. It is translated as CGSRQTVTDTQYF.

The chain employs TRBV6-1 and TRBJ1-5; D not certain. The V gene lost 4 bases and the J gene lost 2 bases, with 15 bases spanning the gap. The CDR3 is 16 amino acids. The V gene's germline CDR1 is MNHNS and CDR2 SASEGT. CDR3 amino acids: CASSVRATVGNQPQHF. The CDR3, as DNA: TGTGCCAGCAGTGTAAGGGCAACTGTAGGCAATCAGCCCCAGCATTTT.

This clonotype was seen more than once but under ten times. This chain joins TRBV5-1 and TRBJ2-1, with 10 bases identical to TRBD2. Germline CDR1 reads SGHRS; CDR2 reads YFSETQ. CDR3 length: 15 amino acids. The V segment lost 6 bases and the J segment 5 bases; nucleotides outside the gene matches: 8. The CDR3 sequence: CASKKREGPNNEQFF. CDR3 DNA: TGCGCCAGCAAAAAGCGGGAGGGCCCCAACAATGAGCAGTTCTTC.

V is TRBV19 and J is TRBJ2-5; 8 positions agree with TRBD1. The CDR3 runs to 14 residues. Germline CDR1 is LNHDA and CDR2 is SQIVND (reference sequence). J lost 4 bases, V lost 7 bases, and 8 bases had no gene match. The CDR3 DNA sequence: TGTGCCAGTACCCCCAGGGGGCGCGGAGAGACCCAGTACTTC. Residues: CASTPRGRGETQYF.

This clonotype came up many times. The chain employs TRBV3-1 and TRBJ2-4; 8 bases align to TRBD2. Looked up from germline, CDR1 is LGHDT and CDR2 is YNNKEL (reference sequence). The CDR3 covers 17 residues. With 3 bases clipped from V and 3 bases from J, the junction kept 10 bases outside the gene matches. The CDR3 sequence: CASSHGKREYVKNIQYF. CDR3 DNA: TGTGCCAGCAGCCATGGGAAGCGGGAGTACGTCAAAAACATTCAGTACTTC.

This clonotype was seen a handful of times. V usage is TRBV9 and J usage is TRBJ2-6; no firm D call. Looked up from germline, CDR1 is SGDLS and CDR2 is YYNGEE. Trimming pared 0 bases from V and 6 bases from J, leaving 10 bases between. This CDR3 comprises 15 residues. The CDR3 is CASSVDQVPANVLTF. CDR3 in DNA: TGTGCCAGCAGCGTAGACCAGGTCCCGGCCAACGTCCTGACTTTC.

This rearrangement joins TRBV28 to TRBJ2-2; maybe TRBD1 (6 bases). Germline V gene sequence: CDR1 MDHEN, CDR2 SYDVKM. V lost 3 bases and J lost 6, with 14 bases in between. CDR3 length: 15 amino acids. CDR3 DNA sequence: TGTGCCAGCAGTTTTTCCCAGGGGCCCGCCGGGGAGCTGTTTTTT. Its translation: CASSFSQGPAGELFF.